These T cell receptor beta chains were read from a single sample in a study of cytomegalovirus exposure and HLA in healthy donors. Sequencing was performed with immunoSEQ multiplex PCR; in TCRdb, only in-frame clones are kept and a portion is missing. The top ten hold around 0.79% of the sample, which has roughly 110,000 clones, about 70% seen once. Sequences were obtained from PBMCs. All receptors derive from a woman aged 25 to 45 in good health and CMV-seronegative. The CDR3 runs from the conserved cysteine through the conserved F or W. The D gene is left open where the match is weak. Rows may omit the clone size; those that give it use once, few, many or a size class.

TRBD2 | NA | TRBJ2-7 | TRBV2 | CATHNSGRAYEQYF | TGTGCCACACATAATAGCGGGAGGGCCTACGAGCAGTACTTC
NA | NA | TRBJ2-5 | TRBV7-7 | CASSSEAETQYF | TGTGCTAGCAGCTCCGAGGCAGAGACCCAGTACTTC
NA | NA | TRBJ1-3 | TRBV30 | CAGYRAPISGNTIYF | TGTGCCGGCTACAGGGCCCCGATCTCTGGAAACACCATATATTTT
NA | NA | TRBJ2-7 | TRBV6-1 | CASILSGWAPYEQYF | TGTGCCAGCATCCTATCAGGGTGGGCCCCCTACGAGCAGTACTTC
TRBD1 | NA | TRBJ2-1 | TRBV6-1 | CAGRRGGADNEQFF | TGTGCCGGCCGAAGAGGGGGCGCCGACAATGAGCAGTTCTTC
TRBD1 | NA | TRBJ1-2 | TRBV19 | CASRRTTGTGTNYGYTF | TGTGCCAGTAGAAGGACTACCGGGACAGGGACTAACTATGGCTACACCTTC
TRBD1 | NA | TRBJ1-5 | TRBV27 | CASRSLLTGVNQPQHF | TGTGCCAGCAGGTCCCTCTTGACAGGGGTCAATCAGCCCCAGCATTTT
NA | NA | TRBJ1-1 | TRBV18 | CASSPMDSWGGDTEAFF | TGTGCCAGCTCACCAATGGACAGTTGGGGTGGCGACACTGAAGCTTTCTTT
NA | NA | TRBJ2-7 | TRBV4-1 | CASSQEGIAYEQYF | TGCGCCAGCAGCCAAGAGGGCATTGCCTACGAGCAGTACTTC
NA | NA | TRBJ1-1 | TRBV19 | CASSIDLMNTEAFF | TGTGCCAGTAGTATAGATCTAATGAACACTGAAGCTTTCTTT
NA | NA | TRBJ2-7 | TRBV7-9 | CASSLHSEQYF | TGTGCCAGCAGCTTGCACAGCGAGCAGTACTTC
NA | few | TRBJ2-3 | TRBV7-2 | CASSATRNTQYF | TGTGCCAGCAGCGCAACTAGAAATACGCAGTATTTT
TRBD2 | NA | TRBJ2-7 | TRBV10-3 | CAISGGLAGELYEQYF | TGTGCCATCAGTGGGGGACTAGCGGGAGAGCTATACGAGCAGTACTTC
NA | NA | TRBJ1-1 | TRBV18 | CASSPVTANTEAFF | TGTGCCAGCTCACCAGTGACAGCCAACACTGAAGCTTTCTTT
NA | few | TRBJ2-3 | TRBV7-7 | CASSLNQAMDTQYF | TGTGCTAGCAGCTTAAACCAGGCGATGGATACGCAGTATTTT
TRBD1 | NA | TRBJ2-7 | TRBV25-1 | CASSDPGQGAYEQYF | TGTGCCAGCAGTGACCCGGGACAGGGGGCCTACGAGCAGTACTTC
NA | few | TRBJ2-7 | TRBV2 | CASSGWSKPYEQYF | TGTGCCAGCAGCGGGTGGAGTAAACCCTACGAGCAGTACTTC
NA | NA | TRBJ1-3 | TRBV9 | CASSVDMSGGNTIYF | TGTGCCAGCAGCGTAGATATGTCAGGGGGAAACACCATATATTTT
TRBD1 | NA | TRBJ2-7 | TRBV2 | CASSVLGQGATEQYF | TGTGCCAGCAGTGTCCTTGGACAGGGGGCGACCGAGCAGTACTTC
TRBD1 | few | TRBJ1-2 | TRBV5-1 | CASSATGDGYTF | TGCGCCAGCAGCGCGACAGGGGATGGCTACACCTTC
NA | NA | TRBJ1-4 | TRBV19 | CASSSRTVVNEKLFF | TGTGCCAGTAGTAGTCGGACAGTAGTTAATGAAAAACTGTTTTTT
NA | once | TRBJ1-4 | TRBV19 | CASSISRDFGEKLFF | TGTGCCAGTAGTATTTCTCGGGATTTCGGTGAAAAACTGTTTTTT
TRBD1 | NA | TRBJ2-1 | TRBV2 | CASRIDRANEQFF | TGTGCCAGCAGGATTGACAGGGCCAATGAGCAGTTCTTC
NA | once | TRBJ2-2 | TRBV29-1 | CSVEGPADRSTGELFF | TGCAGCGTTGAAGGGCCAGCGGACCGAAGCACCGGGGAGCTGTTTTTT
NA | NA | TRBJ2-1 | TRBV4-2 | CASSLPSGYNEQFF | TGTGCCAGCAGCCTCCCCTCAGGATACAATGAGCAGTTCTTC
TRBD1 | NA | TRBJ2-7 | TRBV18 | CASSPPGTEVREQYF | TGTGCCAGCTCACCACCCGGGACAGAAGTTCGCGAGCAGTACTTC